What follows are 24 T cell receptor beta chains derived from one specimen sequenced in a study of blood T cells in healthy people across ages. Through a sample-barcoded 5' primer and a J-beta primer mix, a second PCR was run for roughly 7 to 11 cycles. TCRdb re-called the 5' RACE reads with MiXCR, one entry per CDR3 protein. Among roughly 1 million distinct CDR3 sequences listed, roughly 24% were seen once. These sequences were also reported in another study, on T cells of mothers and their children.

The sequenced material came from blood. Receptors were obtained from a girl aged 2-10 years in good health.

In nucleotides, the CDR3 is TGTGCCAGCAGTTCCACAGTTTCTCAGCCCCAGCATTTT. This translates into CASSSTVSQPQHF. This chain joins TRBV12-3 or TRBV12-4 and TRBJ1-5; D gene ambiguous. Trimming stripped 4 bases from V and 6 bases from J, with 10 bases between. The CDR3 has 13 residues.

This chain uses TRBV7-9 with TRBJ1-5; 7 nucleotides align to TRBD1. CDR1 is SEHNR and CDR2 is FQNEAQ in the germline V gene (reference sequence). The CDR3 covers 14 residues. The V and J ends lost 8 bases and 0 bases, in that order; junction bases with no gene match: 4. The CDR3 region has the DNA TGTGCCAGCGGCCAGGGGGTTAGCAATCAGCCCCAGCATTTT. Its translation: CASGQGVSNQPQHF.

This chain joins TRBV10-3 and TRBJ1-5, with D possibly matching TRBD1 (6 bases). There are 15 residues in the CDR3. Germline V gene sequence: CDR1 ENHRY, CDR2 SYGVKD. Trimming took 3 bases from V and 5 from J, leaving 14 bases between them. Here the CDR3 DNA reads TGTGCCATCAGTGACCCGGCGCAGGGGCATCAGCCCCAGCATTTT. Translated: CAISDPAQGHQPQHF.

As concerns this clonotype: An end of the junction does not agree with germline; a read error may underlie this. The rearrangement uses TRBV24-1 and TRBJ2-1, with 12 bases that match TRBD2. Germline loops: CDR1 KGHDR, CDR2 SFDVKD. CDR3 length equals 17 residues. CDR3 sequence: CATSEARTSGIYNERFF. In DNA, the CDR3 is TGTGCCACCAGTGAGGCAAGGACTAGCGGGATCTACAATGAGCGGTTCTTC.

The chain combines TRBV6-6 with TRBJ1-3; D is unresolved. The CDR3 covers 14 residues. Germline CDR1 MNHNY, CDR2 SVGAGI (reference sequence). The V gene lost 0 bases and the J gene lost 6 bases, with 9 bases spanning the gap. The CDR3 region has the DNA TGTGCCAGCAGTTACTCTGGCCAGCAAAACACCATATATTTT. Protein sequence: CASSYSGQQNTIYF.

This clonotype was detected many times. This chain joins TRBV2 and TRBJ1-2; unclear D gene. V lost 8 bases to trimming and J lost 3 bases, with 19 bases between them. The CDR3 is 15 residues long. Germline CDR1 SNHLY, CDR2 FYNNEI. The DNA of the CDR3 is TGTGCCAGCCCCCGTCCCCTCTCTGGGGACTATGGCTACACCTTC. It is translated as CASPRPLSGDYGYTF.

This chain uses TRBV20-1 with TRBJ2-5, with TRBD1 matching 8 bases. CDR1 is DFQATT, CDR2 SNEGSKA, per germline (reference sequence). The J segment lost 2 bases and the V segment lost 6 bases, leaving 8 bases of the junction unmatched. The CDR3 totals 14 residues. CDR3 protein: CSANGDRPQETQYF. Here the CDR3 DNA reads TGCAGTGCCAACGGGGACAGGCCACAAGAGACCCAGTACTTC.

This chain connects TRBV2 to TRBJ1-2; 9 bases match TRBD1. Germline trimming cut 6 bases from V and 7 bases from J; bases unmatched to any gene: 3. This CDR3 is built from 12 residues. Germline V gene data show CDR1 as SNHLY and CDR2 as FYNNEI. Written as DNA, the CDR3 is TGTGCCAGCAGAGGACAGGGGAGTGGCTACACCTTC. Its protein product is CASRGQGSGYTF.

The gene calls are TRBV25-1 and TRBJ2-3, with 10 bases matching TRBD2. This CDR3 spans 12 amino acids. CDR1 MGHDK and CDR2 SYGVNS come from the germline V gene. V gave up 1 base and J gave up 11 bases; unmatched junction bases: 0. The CDR3 DNA follows: TGTGCCAGCAGTGAATTAGCGGGAGGGCAGTATTTT. Translating it yields CASSELAGGQYF.

The chain is built from TRBV29-1 and TRBJ2-1, with D tentatively TRBD2 (5 bases). CDR1 is SQVTM and CDR2 is ANQGSEA in the germline V gene. This CDR3 comprises 9 residues. V was shortened by 8 bases and J by 10 bases, with 9 bases between the two germline ends. CDR3 in amino acids: CSITGEQFF. The CDR3 bases are TGCAGCATCACGGGGGAGCAGTTCTTC.

This clonotype was seen a single time. The chain employs TRBV27 and TRBJ2-5; 9 nucleotides line up with TRBD1. Judging by the DNA end, TRBJ2-7 fits better; the J call may be wrong. Germline loops: CDR1 MNHEY, CDR2 SMNVEV (reference sequence). This CDR3 comprises 17 residues. CDR3 sequence: CASSGRDRVEGPYEQYF. In DNA form, the CDR3 reads TGTGCCAGCAGTGGCCGGGACAGGGTTGAGGGGCCCTACGAGCAGTACTTC.

This clonotype was found once. The rearrangement joins TRBV20-1 to TRBJ2-5; 9 nucleotides agree with TRBD2. The closer fit of TRBJ2-1 to the DNA end suggests the J call may be wrong. Looked up from germline, CDR1 is DFQATT and CDR2 is SNEGSKA (reference sequence). The CDR3 is 15 residues long. In nucleotides, the CDR3 is TGCAGTGCTGGGGGGACTAGCAGGGAGTGGGGTGAGCAGTTCTTC. This translates into CSAGGTSREWGEQFF.

The chain carries TRBV7-9 and TRBJ2-3; the D gene is possibly TRBD2 (6 bases). CDR1 is SEHNR, CDR2 FQNEAQ, per germline (reference sequence). The V end was cut by 5 bases, the J end by 1 base, with 19 bases between. This CDR3 region has 17 residues. As DNA, the CDR3 is TGTGCCAGCAGCACACCCTCGGGAGAGCGCGGCACAGATACGCAGTATTTT. Translating it yields CASSTPSGERGTDTQYF.

J is TRBJ2-1 and V is TRBV20-1; D may be TRBD2 (6 bases). Germline V CDR1 and CDR2: DFQATT, SNEGSKA (reference sequence). V was clipped by 5 bases and J by 4 bases, with 18 bases between them. The CDR3 covers 15 residues. The CDR3, as DNA: TGCAGTGCTCCCCTGGCGGGACCTATATACAATGAGCAGTTCTTC. Protein sequence: CSAPLAGPIYNEQFF.

The gene calls are TRBV11-2 and TRBJ2-1; a possible D gene is TRBD2 (6 bases). Germline V lookup: CDR1 SGHAT, CDR2 FQNNGV. This CDR3 has 14 amino acids. V dropped 4 bases and J dropped 5 bases, with 12 bases sitting between them. The CDR3 loop reads CASSSWGDDNEQFF. CDR3 bases: TGTGCCAGCAGCTCTTGGGGGGATGACAATGAGCAGTTCTTC.

The sample holds a few counts of this clonotype. The rearrangement uses TRBV6-6 and TRBJ2-7; D gene ambiguous. The CDR3 runs 15 residues. Germline values: CDR1 MNHNY, CDR2 SVGAGI (reference sequence). The V end lost 2 bases, the J end lost 4 bases, and 15 bases lay between the germline ends. CDR3 in DNA: TGTGCCAGCAGTTACCCGGCCGGGCTCGAATACGAGCAGTACTTC. Its protein product is CASSYPAGLEYEQYF.

The chain couples TRBV28 to TRBJ2-7, with TRBD1 matching 9 bases. From germline, CDR1 is MDHEN and CDR2 SYDVKM. The CDR3 totals 13 residues. The junction had 8 bases not matched to a gene; V was cut back by 10 bases and J by 4 bases. The chain's CDR3 is CATLQGALYEQYF. Here the CDR3 DNA reads TGTGCCACTTTACAGGGGGCGCTTTACGAGCAGTACTTC.

This clonotype has just a few counts. V usage is TRBV6-1 and J usage is TRBJ1-5, with 7 bases fitting TRBD1. Germline V gene lookup returns CDR1 MNHNS and CDR2 SASEGT. The CDR3 extends over 16 amino acids. Trimming cost V 4 bases and J 5 bases; bases outside gene matches: 11. The CDR3 DNA reads as TGTGCCAGCAGTGTAGCGACAACAGGGGAAGATCAGCCCCAGCATTTT. Its translation: CASSVATTGEDQPQHF.

The rearrangement joins TRBV29-1 to TRBJ1-3; TRBD1 matches 8 bases. Looked up from germline, CDR1 is SQVTM and CDR2 is ANQGSEA. CDR3 length equals 17 residues. J was trimmed by 1 base and V by 3 bases; bases with no gene match: 11. In DNA, the CDR3 is TGCAGCGTTGATTTCGGGACAGGTCGGCGTTCTGGAAACACCATATATTTT. This sequence encodes CSVDFGTGRRSGNTIYF.

This clonotype was detected a few times. Being one base from a much bigger clone, this may be a read error. The chain employs TRBV9 and TRBJ2-6; D uncertain. V shed 3 bases and J shed 0 bases, with 1 base lying between them. This CDR3 region has 13 residues. The germline V gene encodes CDR1 SGDLS and CDR2 YYNGEE. The CDR3 sequence: CASSASGANVLTF. CDR3 nucleotide sequence: TGTGCCAGCAGCGCCTCTGGGGCCAACGTCCTGACTTTC.

This clonotype was recorded a few times. The chain couples TRBV29-1 to TRBJ1-2; no reliable D call. This CDR3 region has 12 residues. The V gene's germline CDR1 is SQVTM and CDR2 ANQGSEA. V was clipped by 1 base and J by 4 bases, with 7 bases between them. The CDR3 reads CSVEAEGYGYTF. In DNA form, the CDR3 reads TGCAGCGTTGAAGCTGAGGGCTATGGCTACACCTTC.

The chain has TRBV5-8 and TRBJ1-5, with no clear D. V was clipped by 5 bases and J by 5 bases, with 11 bases between them. Germline V gives CDR1 SGHTS, CDR2 YDEGEE. There are 13 residues in the CDR3. The CDR3 DNA is TGTGCCAGCAGATCATTGGGTGATCAGCCCCAGCATTTT. It yields the protein CASRSLGDQPQHF.

The rearrangement uses TRBV7-9 and TRBJ2-7, with D perhaps matching TRBD1 or TRBD2 (6 bases each). The CDR3 sequence is 13 residues long. Germline V CDR1 and CDR2: SEHNR, FQNEAQ (reference sequence). Trimming took 4 bases from V and 6 from J, leaving 13 bases between them. CDR3 in amino acids: CASSWGAPSEQYF. CDR3 nucleotides: TGTGCCAGCAGCTGGGGGGCGCCGAGCGAGCAGTACTTC.

The chain employs TRBV2 and TRBJ2-5, with TRBD2 matching 12 bases. Losses at the gene ends were 4 bases for V and 4 bases for J; bases not matched to a gene: 13. This CDR3 contains 18 residues. Germline V gene data show CDR1 as SNHLY and CDR2 as FYNNEI. The CDR3 DNA sequence: TGTGCCAGCAGTGCAGAGATCGGGGGACTAGCGGGTTTAGAGACCCAGTACTTC. Translating it yields CASSAEIGGLAGLETQYF. The entire variable domain, with the rest obtained from reference TRBV2 and TRBJ2-5, is as follows: EPEVTQTPSHQVTQMGQEVILRCVPISNHLYFYWYRQILGQKVEFLVSFYNNEISEKSEIFDDQFSVERPDGSNFTLKIRSTKLEDSAMYFCASSAEIGGLAGLETQYFGPGTRLLVL.